A single sample is the source of the 8 T cell receptor beta chains below, sequenced in a study of T cell responses to AZD1222 COVID-19 vaccine. This table comes from immunoSEQ multiplex PCR, and its TCRdb copy is limited to in-frame clones, with some not included. The sample includes about 47,000 clones, about four fifths of them seen just once. The source was peripheral blood, collected 28 days after the second dose of the MenACWY control vaccine. The receptors shown here come from an adult who received the MenACWY meningococcal vaccine as a control.

The chain is built from TRBV12-3 or TRBV12-4 and TRBJ1-1; D gene unclear. The CDR3 length is 13 residues. V gave up 1 base and J gave up 6 bases, with 9 bases separating them. The CDR3 is CASSLGGGAEAFF. The CDR3 bases are TGTGCCAGCAGTTTAGGGGGAGGAGCTGAAGCTTTCTTT.

The chain couples TRBV28 to TRBJ2-7; no firm D call. Deletions cut 3 bases from V and 3 bases from J, with 6 bases between. The CDR3 totals 12 residues. The V gene's germline CDR1 is MDHEN and CDR2 SYDVKM. The CDR3 loop is CASSLGNYEQYF. In DNA form, the CDR3 reads TGTGCCAGCAGTTTGGGCAACTACGAGCAGTACTTC.

The genes are TRBV6-1 and TRBJ1-2; D ambiguous. This CDR3 contains 14 residues. V lost 1 base to trimming and J lost 4 bases, with 10 bases between them. Germline CDR1 is MNHNS and CDR2 is SASEGT. This chain's CDR3 is CASSEGGQIYGYTF. The CDR3 DNA is TGTGCCAGCAGTGAAGGGGGTCAAATCTATGGCTACACCTTC.

The CDR3 bases are TGTGCCAGCTCACCCCATAAGGGGGACGCCGGGTATTTT. As protein: CASSPHKGDAGYF. The rearrangement uses TRBV18 and TRBJ2-3, with D tentatively TRBD1 (6 bases). Germline-derived CDR1 and CDR2 are KGHSH and LQKENI. This CDR3 region has 13 residues. V was pared by 3 bases and J by 14 bases, with 18 bases between.

The chain recombines TRBV14 with TRBJ2-3, with D possibly matching TRBD1 (5 bases). V was trimmed by 5 bases and J by 3 bases, leaving 9 bases between them. CDR1 and CDR2 (germline): SGHDN, FVKESK. There are 13 residues in the CDR3. CDR3 residues: CASSVQGTDTQYF. CDR3 coding DNA: TGTGCCAGCAGCGTTCAGGGAACAGATACGCAGTATTTT.

The V gene is TRBV14, the J gene TRBJ1-3; weak D call: TRBD1 (5 bases). Germline lookup yields CDR1 SGHDN and CDR2 FVKESK. The V end lost 1 base, the J end lost 0 bases, and 16 bases lay between the germline ends. The CDR3 extends over 18 amino acids. Here the CDR3 DNA reads TGTGCCAGCAGCCAAGTTCGTGGGGACCTAAGCTCTGGAAACACCATATATTTT. Its translation: CASSQVRGDLSSGNTIYF. Supplemented by reference TRBV14 and TRBJ1-3, the full variable domain reads EAGVTQFPSHSVIEKGQTVTLRCDPISGHDNLYWYRRVMGKEIKFLLHFVKESKQDESGMPNNRFLAERTGGTYSTLKVQPAELEDSGVYFCASSQVRGDLSSGNTIYFGEGSWLTVV.

This clone has more than one count but fewer than ten. The chain is built from TRBV18 and TRBJ1-3, with D perhaps matching TRBD1 (5 bases). Per germline, CDR1 KGHSH and CDR2 LQKENI. The CDR3 is made up of 12 amino acids. Trimming stripped 3 bases from V and 8 bases from J, with 8 bases between. The CDR3 reads CASSPQGDTIYF. In nucleotides, the CDR3 is TGTGCCAGCTCACCCCAGGGAGACACCATATATTTT.

This clone was picked up many times. In the same sample, other DNA sequences code for this CDR3. V gene TRBV3-1 (or the pseudogene TRBV3-2) combines with J gene TRBJ1-5, with a weak D call TRBD1 (5 bases). Germline-derived CDR1 and CDR2 are LGHDT and YNNKEL (reference sequence). Trimming stripped 4 bases from V and 1 base from J, with 8 bases between. The CDR3 contains 14 residues. The CDR3 sequence is CASSPRDSNQPQHF. CDR3 nucleotide sequence: TGTGCCAGCAGCCCCCGGGACAGCAATCAGCCCCAGCATTTT.